The 29 T cell receptor beta chains below all came from one sample that was sequenced in a study of shared clonotypes between healthy human individuals. The method was immunoSEQ multiplex PCR; TCRdb's version includes in-frame clones alone and lacks a portion of them. The data show some 240,000 clones, 65% to 70% seen once. The sequencing input was memory CD4+ T cells sorted from blood. Subset meaning: CD45RA-negative fraction. The receptors were gathered from a man aged 25-45 years in good health.

Here the CDR3 reads CASSLGGTALRTQYF. In nucleotides, the CDR3 is TGTGCCAGCAGCTTAGGAGGAACCGCCCTCAGGACCCAGTACTTC. The J gene is TRBJ2-5, the V gene TRBV7-2; no definite D call. The CDR3 consists of 15 residues. Germline assignment: CDR1 SGHTA and CDR2 FQGNSA. The germline V and J ends were trimmed by 1 base and 7 bases, with 16 bases remaining between them.

The V gene is TRBV5-1, the J gene TRBJ1-4; 9 bases are a match to TRBD1. The V segment lost 1 base and the J segment 7 bases; nucleotides outside the gene matches: 2. Germline assignment: CDR1 SGHRS and CDR2 YFSETQ. The CDR3 is 14 residues long. This CDR3 is CASSLTGQGEKLFF. CDR3 in DNA: TGCGCCAGCAGCTTGACGGGACAGGGTGAAAAACTGTTTTTT.

This chain uses TRBV28 with TRBJ1-5; D not certain. Trimming cost V 2 bases and J 6 bases, with 5 bases left between them. The CDR3 loop spans 12 amino acids. Germline V CDR1 and CDR2: MDHEN, SYDVKM. The CDR3 nucleotides are TGTGCCAGCAGTTTAGAGGCTCAGCCCCAGCATTTT. Protein: CASSLEAQPQHF.

The chain uses TRBV25-1 and TRBJ2-2; weak D call: TRBD2 (5 bases). Germline values: CDR1 MGHDK, CDR2 SYGVNS. V was cut by 7 bases and J by 5 bases, with 11 bases left in between. The CDR3 is made up of 13 amino acids. Written as DNA, the CDR3 is TGTGCCAGCACGGGGTTCGGAACCGGGGAGCTGTTTTTT. Its translation: CASTGFGTGELFF.

This clone was seen only a few times. The junction departs from the called germline gene at one end, perhaps through a read error. V gene TRBV7-2 combines with J gene TRBJ2-7, with 7 bases matching TRBD1. Germline CDR1 SGHTA, CDR2 FQGNSA. This CDR3 is 14 amino acids long. The DNA of the CDR3 is TGTGCCAGCCGACGAGGACAGGCCTCCGACGAGCAGTACTTC. This encodes CASRRGQASDEQYF.

The rearrangement joins TRBV9 to TRBJ2-2; D may be TRBD2 (6 bases). Germline CDR1 SGDLS, CDR2 YYNGEE. Trimming shortened V by 4 bases and J by 0 bases, and 16 bases separated the two germline ends. This CDR3 contains 17 residues. This chain's CDR3 is CASSPLGRGPNTGELFF. The CDR3 nucleotides read TGTGCCAGCAGCCCCCTGGGGCGGGGCCCGAACACCGGGGAGCTGTTTTTT.

The table lists this clone with a few counts. Sequence at one end of the junction differs from germline and may be a read error. The gene calls are TRBV7-7 and TRBJ2-5; D gene unclear. The CDR3 totals 14 residues. CDR1 SSHAT and CDR2 FNYEAQ come from the germline V gene (reference sequence). The CDR3 nucleotides are TGTGCTAGCAGCTTAGGCGAGTGGACGGAGACCCAGTACTTC. Its protein is CASSLGEWTETQYF.

Only a few counts were recorded for this clone. This sequence joins TRBV19 and TRBJ2-1; D is undetermined. Between the trimmed V and J ends, which lost 3 bases and 8 bases, there was a span of 11 bases. Germline V gives CDR1 LNHDA, CDR2 SQIVND (reference sequence). The CDR3 consists of 13 residues. The CDR3 here is CASSIRVFHEQFF. Written as DNA, the CDR3 is TGTGCCAGTAGTATTCGAGTTTTCCATGAGCAGTTCTTC.

This clone was found a few times. J is TRBJ1-5 and V is TRBV28, with D possibly matching TRBD1 (6 bases). The CDR3 covers 15 residues. The germline V and J ends were trimmed by 5 bases and 6 bases, with 17 bases remaining between them. CDR1 and CDR2 from the germline V gene are MDHEN and SYDVKM. The CDR3 nucleotides read TGTGCCAGCAGTCGTATACAGGGAGTCGCTCAGCCCCAGCATTTT. Amino acid sequence: CASSRIQGVAQPQHF.

The chain couples TRBV4-1 to TRBJ2-5, with a tentative D call TRBD1 (5 bases). Germline V gene data show CDR1 as MGHRA and CDR2 as YSYEKL. CDR3 size: 15 residues. V lost 4 bases, J lost 0 bases, and 12 bases lay in between. CDR3 sequence (DNA): TGCGCCAGCAGCCCCCTGGGCAGGGACCAAGAGACCCAGTACTTC. The encoded protein is CASSPLGRDQETQYF.

The V gene is TRBV5-5, the J gene TRBJ2-1; the D is unclear. This CDR3 has 16 residues. Germline CDR1 reads SGHKS; CDR2 reads YYEKEE (reference sequence). Trimming took 3 bases from V and 0 from J, leaving 13 bases between them. The CDR3 DNA follows: TGTGCCAGCAGCTCTAAGCAGGAGATCTCCTACAATGAGCAGTTCTTC. Translating gives CASSSKQEISYNEQFF.

The chain is built from TRBV29-1 and TRBJ2-4; D gene ambiguous. V lost 4 bases to trimming and J lost 2 bases, with 9 bases between them. From germline, CDR1 is SQVTM and CDR2 ANQGSEA. This CDR3 region has 13 residues. CDR3: CSVGMGSKNIQYF. The CDR3 DNA reads TGCAGCGTTGGTATGGGATCCAAAAACATTCAGTACTTC.

The CDR3, as DNA: TGTGCCTGGAGCATCGACACTGAAGCTTTCTTT. Translation gives CAWSIDTEAFF. V usage is TRBV30 and J usage is TRBJ1-1; no definite D call. CDR3 length equals 11 residues. V lost 3 bases, J lost 3 bases, and 5 bases lay in between. Germline V gene sequence: CDR1 GTSNPN, CDR2 SVGIG (reference sequence).

The chain is built from TRBV5-5 and TRBJ1-1; D remains unclear. Trimming removed 6 bases from V and 0 bases from J, with 12 bases in between. The germline V gene has CDR1 SGHKS and CDR2 YYEKEE (reference sequence). The length of the CDR3 is 14 residues. CDR3 DNA: TGTGCCAGCAACTATGACACACTGAACACTGAAGCTTTCTTT. This translates into CASNYDTLNTEAFF.

This clone was picked up a small number of times. At the DNA level, this CDR3 is encoded by other sequences in the same sample as well. The chain uses TRBV10-3 and TRBJ2-5; D unresolved. The V gene lost 2 bases and the J gene lost 3 bases, with 4 bases spanning the gap. Per germline, CDR1 ENHRY and CDR2 SYGVKD. The CDR3 is 12 residues long. This CDR3 is CAISEVEETQYF. The CDR3 DNA sequence: TGTGCCATCAGTGAGGTTGAAGAGACCCAGTACTTC.

The rearrangement links TRBV18 to TRBJ2-1; D unclear. The CDR3 is made up of 13 amino acids. Germline values: CDR1 KGHSH, CDR2 LQKENI. V was shortened by 3 bases and J by 8 bases, with 11 bases between the two germline ends. CDR3 DNA sequence: TGTGCCAGCTCACCTATCAATGGTGATGAGCAGTTCTTC. Its translation: CASSPINGDEQFF.

CDR3: CASSNGGTGNEKLFF. CDR3 nucleotides: TGTGCCAGCAGCAACGGTGGGACAGGGAATGAAAAACTGTTTTTT. V is TRBV27 and J is TRBJ1-4; 9 bases are a match to TRBD1. After removal of 6 bases from V and 5 bases from J, the junction contained 7 bases not matched to a gene. This CDR3 has 15 residues. Germline V gene lookup returns CDR1 MNHEY and CDR2 SMNVEV (reference sequence).

V and J are TRBV28 and TRBJ2-1; possible D gene TRBD2, 5 bases. The V gene's germline CDR1 is MDHEN and CDR2 SYDVKM. V was shortened by 6 bases and J by 2 bases, with 11 bases between the two germline ends. The CDR3 consists of 14 residues. The CDR3 spells CASRLDQTYNEQFF. The CDR3 coding sequence is TGTGCCAGCAGACTAGACCAGACCTACAATGAGCAGTTCTTC.

This clone was seen only once. CDR3 bases: TGTGCCAGCAACCCCGAACCGGACTCTTCCTACGAGCAGTACTTC. Protein product: CASNPEPDSSYEQYF. The rearrangement joins TRBV7-8 to TRBJ2-7; perhaps TRBD2 as D (5 bases). The germline CDR1 and CDR2 sequences are SGHVS and FQNEAQ. The length of the CDR3 is 15 residues. Trimming removed 7 bases from V and 1 base from J, with 17 bases in between.

CDR3 amino acids: CASSFINTGELFF. CDR3 DNA sequence: TGTGCCAGCAGCTTTATTAACACCGGGGAGCTGTTTTTT. The V call is TRBV7-2, the J call TRBJ2-2; D not resolved. CDR1 is SGHTA and CDR2 is FQGNSA in the germline V gene. Trimming cost V 3 bases and J 2 bases, with 4 bases left between them. CDR3 size: 13 residues.

The gene calls are TRBV2 and TRBJ2-7, with 9 bases that match TRBD2. The CDR3 consists of 15 residues. In germline, CDR1 is SNHLY, CDR2 FYNNEI. The junction had 7 bases not matched to a gene; V was cut back by 1 base and J by 6 bases. As DNA, the CDR3 is TGTGCCAGCAGTGAAGAGGGTATTAGCGGGAGCGAGCAGTACTTC. Residues: CASSEEGISGSEQYF.

The V call is TRBV27, the J call TRBJ2-5, with D uncertain. This CDR3 has 14 residues. Germline CDR1 is MNHEY and CDR2 is SMNVEV (reference sequence). Trimming shortened V by 4 bases and J by 1 base, and 10 bases separated the two germline ends. The CDR3 region has the DNA TGTGCCAGCAGTTCTAGAATACCCCAAGAGACCCAGTACTTC. As protein: CASSSRIPQETQYF.

This chain uses TRBV18 with TRBJ1-2; no reliable D call. Looked up from germline, CDR1 is KGHSH and CDR2 is LQKENI. Trimming took off 3 bases at V and 4 bases at J, with 12 bases between the two ends. This CDR3 has 14 residues. The CDR3 region has the DNA TGTGCCAGCTCACCTAACAGCGTTTCCTATGGCTACACCTTC. This encodes CASSPNSVSYGYTF.

In its sample, this clone was seen a few times. The genes are TRBV7-9 and TRBJ2-1, with 12 bases lining up with TRBD2. The CDR3 spans 15 residues. The germline CDR1 and CDR2 sequences are SEHNR and FQNEAQ (reference sequence). With 3 bases clipped from V and 7 bases from J, the junction kept 4 bases outside the gene matches. CDR3 nucleotide sequence: TGTGCCAGCAGCTTGGCTGGGACTAGCGGGAATGAGCAGTTCTTC. Encoded protein: CASSLAGTSGNEQFF.

The J gene is TRBJ2-5, the V gene TRBV27; 9 bases match TRBD2. Per germline, CDR1 MNHEY and CDR2 SMNVEV (reference sequence). The CDR3 spans 15 residues. Trimming took 4 bases from V and 4 from J; bases not matched to a gene: 7. The CDR3 loop is CASSSKPSGTETQYF. CDR3 coding DNA: TGTGCCAGCAGTTCGAAACCTAGCGGGACAGAGACCCAGTACTTC.

J is TRBJ2-3 and V is TRBV6-1; perhaps TRBD2 as D (6 bases). The germline gives CDR1 MNHNS, CDR2 SASEGT. CDR3 size: 13 residues. V was clipped by 11 bases and J by 1 base, with 13 bases between them. CDR3 protein: CAGRTLGTDTQYF. The CDR3 DNA is TGTGCCGGGAGGACACTAGGCACAGATACGCAGTATTTT.

The genes are TRBV28 and TRBJ1-3, with D possibly being TRBD1 (5 bases). Germline CDR1 is MDHEN and CDR2 is SYDVKM. V dropped 5 bases and J dropped 8 bases, with 19 bases sitting between them. The CDR3 spans 15 residues. The CDR3 region is CASSLTPGRPDTIYF. CDR3 nucleotides: TGTGCCAGCAGTCTTACTCCGGGACGGCCGGACACCATATATTTT.

The V call is TRBV11-1, the J call TRBJ2-3, with 9 bases matching TRBD1. Germline CDR1 is SGHAT and CDR2 is FQDESV (reference sequence). Trimming took 3 bases from V and 4 from J; bases not matched to a gene: 8. This CDR3 contains 16 residues. The CDR3 sequence is CASSFSGQGPSDTQYF. CDR3 nucleotides: TGTGCCAGCAGCTTTTCCGGACAGGGGCCGTCAGATACGCAGTATTTT.

The chain carries TRBV5-1 and TRBJ2-5; 12 nucleotides match TRBD1. The CDR3 extends over 15 amino acids. The ends lost 6 bases at V and 5 bases at J; junction bases unmatched: 8. Germline V gene lookup returns CDR1 SGHRS and CDR2 YFSETQ. CDR3 region: CASTGQGAPGETQYF. CDR3 DNA: TGCGCCAGCACGGGACAGGGGGCGCCGGGGGAGACCCAGTACTTC.